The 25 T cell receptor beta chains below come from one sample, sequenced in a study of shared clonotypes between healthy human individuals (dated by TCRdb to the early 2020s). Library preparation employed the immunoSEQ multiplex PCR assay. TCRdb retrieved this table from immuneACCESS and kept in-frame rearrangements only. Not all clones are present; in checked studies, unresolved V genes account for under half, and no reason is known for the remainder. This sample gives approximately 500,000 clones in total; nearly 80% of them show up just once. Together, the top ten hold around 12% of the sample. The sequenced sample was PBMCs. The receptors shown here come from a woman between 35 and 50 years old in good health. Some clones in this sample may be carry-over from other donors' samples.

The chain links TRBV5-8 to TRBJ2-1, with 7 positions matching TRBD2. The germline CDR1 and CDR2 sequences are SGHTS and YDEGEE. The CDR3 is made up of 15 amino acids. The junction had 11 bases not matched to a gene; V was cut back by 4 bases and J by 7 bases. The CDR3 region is CASSPGRRLFNEQFF. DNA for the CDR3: TGTGCCAGCAGCCCCGGGAGGAGGTTGTTTAATGAGCAGTTCTTC.

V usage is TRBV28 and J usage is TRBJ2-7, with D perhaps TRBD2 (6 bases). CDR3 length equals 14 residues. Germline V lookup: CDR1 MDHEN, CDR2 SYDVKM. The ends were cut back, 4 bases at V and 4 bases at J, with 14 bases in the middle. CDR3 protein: CASSSRRGRYEQYF. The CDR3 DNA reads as TGTGCCAGCAGTTCCCGTCGAGGGAGGTACGAGCAGTACTTC.

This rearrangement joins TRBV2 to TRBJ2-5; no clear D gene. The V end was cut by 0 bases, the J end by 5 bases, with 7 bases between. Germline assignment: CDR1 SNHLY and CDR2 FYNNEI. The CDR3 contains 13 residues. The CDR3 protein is CASSEARYETQYF. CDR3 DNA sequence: TGTGCCAGCAGTGAAGCGCGGTACGAGACCCAGTACTTC.

In nucleotides, the CDR3 is TGTGCCAGCAGCAACCGGGACAGGAACACCGGGGAGCTGTTTTTT. Its protein product is CASSNRDRNTGELFF. The chain is built from TRBV7-8 and TRBJ2-2, with 7 bases identical to TRBD1. The CDR3 is made up of 15 amino acids. Trimming at V came to 5 bases and at J to 1 base, leaving 4 bases not matched to a gene. The germline gives CDR1 SGHVS, CDR2 FQNEAQ.

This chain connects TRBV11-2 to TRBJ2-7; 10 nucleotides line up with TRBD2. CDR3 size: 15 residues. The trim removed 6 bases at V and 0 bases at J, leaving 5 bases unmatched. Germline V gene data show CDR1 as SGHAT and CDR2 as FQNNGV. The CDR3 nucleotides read TGTGCCAGCAGACCACTAGCGGGGAGCTCCTACGAGCAGTACTTC. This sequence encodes CASRPLAGSSYEQYF.

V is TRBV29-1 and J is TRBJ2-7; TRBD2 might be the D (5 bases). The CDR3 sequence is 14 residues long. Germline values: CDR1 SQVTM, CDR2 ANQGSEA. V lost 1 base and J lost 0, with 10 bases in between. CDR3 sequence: CSVEGEGTSYEQYF. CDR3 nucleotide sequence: TGCAGCGTTGAAGGTGAGGGAACCTCCTACGAGCAGTACTTC.

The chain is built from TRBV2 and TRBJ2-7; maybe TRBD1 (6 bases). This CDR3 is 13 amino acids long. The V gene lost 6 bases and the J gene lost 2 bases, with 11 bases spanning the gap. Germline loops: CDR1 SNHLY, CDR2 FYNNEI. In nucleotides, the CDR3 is TGTGCCAGCAGGGCGGACAGTCCCTACGAGCAGTACTTC. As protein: CASRADSPYEQYF. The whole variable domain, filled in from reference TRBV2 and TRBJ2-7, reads EPEVTQTPSHQVTQMGQEVILRCVPISNHLYFYWYRQILGQKVEFLVSFYNNEISEKSEIFDDQFSVERPDGSNFTLKIRSTKLEDSAMYFCASRADSPYEQYFGPGTRLTVT.

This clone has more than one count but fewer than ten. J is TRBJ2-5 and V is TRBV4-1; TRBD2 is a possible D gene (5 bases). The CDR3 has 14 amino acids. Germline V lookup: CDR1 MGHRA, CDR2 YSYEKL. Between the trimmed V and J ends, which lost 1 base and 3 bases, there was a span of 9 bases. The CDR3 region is CASSQAVGEETQYF. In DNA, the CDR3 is TGCGCCAGCAGCCAAGCTGTGGGAGAAGAGACCCAGTACTTC.

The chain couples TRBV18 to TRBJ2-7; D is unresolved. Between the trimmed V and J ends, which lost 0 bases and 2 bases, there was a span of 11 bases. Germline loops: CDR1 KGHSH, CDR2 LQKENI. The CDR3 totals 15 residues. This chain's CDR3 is CASSPPVGFPYEQYF. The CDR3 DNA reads TGTGCCAGCTCACCACCGGTCGGTTTCCCCTACGAGCAGTACTTC.

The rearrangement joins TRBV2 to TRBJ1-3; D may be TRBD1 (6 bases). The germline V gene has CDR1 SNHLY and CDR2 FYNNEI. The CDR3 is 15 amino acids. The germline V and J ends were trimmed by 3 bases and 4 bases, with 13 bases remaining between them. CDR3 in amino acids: CASSEQGRAGNTIYF. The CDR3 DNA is TGTGCCAGCAGTGAGCAGGGGCGCGCAGGAAACACCATATATTTT.

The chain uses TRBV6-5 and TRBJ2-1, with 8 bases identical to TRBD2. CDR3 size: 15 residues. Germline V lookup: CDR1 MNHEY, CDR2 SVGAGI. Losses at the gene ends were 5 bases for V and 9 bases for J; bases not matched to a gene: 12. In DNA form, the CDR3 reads TGTGCCAGCAGTACTCAAGCGGGAGTACGAGTTGAGCAGTTCTTC. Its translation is CASSTQAGVRVEQFF.

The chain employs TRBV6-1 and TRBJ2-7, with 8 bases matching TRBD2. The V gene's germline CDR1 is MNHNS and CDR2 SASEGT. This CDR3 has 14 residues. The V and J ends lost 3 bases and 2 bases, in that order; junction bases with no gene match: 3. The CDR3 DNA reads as TGTGCCAGCAGTGACCTAGCGGGCCCCTACGAGCAGTACTTC. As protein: CASSDLAGPYEQYF.

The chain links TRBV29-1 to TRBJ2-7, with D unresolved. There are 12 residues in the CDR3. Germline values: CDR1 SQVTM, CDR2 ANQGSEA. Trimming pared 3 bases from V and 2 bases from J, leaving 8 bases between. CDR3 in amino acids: CSVEVGTYEQYF. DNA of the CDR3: TGCAGCGTTGAGGTCGGTACCTACGAGCAGTACTTC.

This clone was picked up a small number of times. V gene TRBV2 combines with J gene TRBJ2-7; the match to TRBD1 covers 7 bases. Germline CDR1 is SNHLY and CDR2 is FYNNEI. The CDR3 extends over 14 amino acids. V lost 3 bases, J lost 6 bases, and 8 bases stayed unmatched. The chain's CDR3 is CASSDSRQGSEQYF. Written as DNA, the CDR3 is TGTGCCAGCAGTGACTCCAGACAGGGCAGCGAGCAGTACTTC.

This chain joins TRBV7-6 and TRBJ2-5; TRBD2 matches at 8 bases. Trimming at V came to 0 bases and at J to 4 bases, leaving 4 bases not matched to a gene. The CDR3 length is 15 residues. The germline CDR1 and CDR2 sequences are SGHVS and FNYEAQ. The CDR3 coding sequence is TGTGCCAGCAGCTTAGCGTTAGCGGGAAGAGAGACCCAGTACTTC. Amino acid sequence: CASSLALAGRETQYF.

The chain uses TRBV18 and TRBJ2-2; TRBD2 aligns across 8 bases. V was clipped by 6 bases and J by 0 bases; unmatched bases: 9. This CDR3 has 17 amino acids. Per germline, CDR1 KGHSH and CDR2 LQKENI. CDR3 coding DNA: TGTGCCAGCTCGCCAGATACTAGCGGTTCGAACACCGGGGAGCTGTTTTTT. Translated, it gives CASSPDTSGSNTGELFF.

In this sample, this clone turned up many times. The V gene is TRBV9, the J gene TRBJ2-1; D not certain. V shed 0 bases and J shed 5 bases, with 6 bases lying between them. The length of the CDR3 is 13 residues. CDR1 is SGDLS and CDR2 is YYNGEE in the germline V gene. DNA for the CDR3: TGTGCCAGCAGCGTAGCACAGAACAATGAGCAGTTCTTC. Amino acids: CASSVAQNNEQFF.

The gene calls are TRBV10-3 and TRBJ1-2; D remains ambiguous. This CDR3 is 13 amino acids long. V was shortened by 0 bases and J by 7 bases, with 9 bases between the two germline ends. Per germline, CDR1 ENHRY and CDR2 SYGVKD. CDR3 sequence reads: CAISESDKSGYTF. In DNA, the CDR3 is TGTGCCATCAGTGAGTCTGACAAATCTGGCTACACCTTC.

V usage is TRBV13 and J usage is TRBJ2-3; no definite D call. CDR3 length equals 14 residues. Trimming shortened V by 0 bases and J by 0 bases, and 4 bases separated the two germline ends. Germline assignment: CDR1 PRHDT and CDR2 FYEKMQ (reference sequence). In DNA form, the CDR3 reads TGTGCCAGCAGCTTAGGCGGCAGCACAGATACGCAGTATTTT. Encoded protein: CASSLGGSTDTQYF.

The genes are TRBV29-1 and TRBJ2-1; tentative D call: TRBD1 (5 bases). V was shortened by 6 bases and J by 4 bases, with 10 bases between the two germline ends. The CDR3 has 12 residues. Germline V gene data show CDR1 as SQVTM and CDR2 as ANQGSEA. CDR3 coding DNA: TGCAGCGTAGCACAGGTGTACAATGAGCAGTTCTTC. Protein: CSVAQVYNEQFF.

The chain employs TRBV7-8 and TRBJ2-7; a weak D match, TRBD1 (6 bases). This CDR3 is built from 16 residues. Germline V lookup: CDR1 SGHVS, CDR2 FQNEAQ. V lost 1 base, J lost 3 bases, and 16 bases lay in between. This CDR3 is CASSLGGTGQDYEQYF. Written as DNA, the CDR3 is TGTGCCAGCAGCTTAGGAGGCACGGGACAAGACTACGAGCAGTACTTC.

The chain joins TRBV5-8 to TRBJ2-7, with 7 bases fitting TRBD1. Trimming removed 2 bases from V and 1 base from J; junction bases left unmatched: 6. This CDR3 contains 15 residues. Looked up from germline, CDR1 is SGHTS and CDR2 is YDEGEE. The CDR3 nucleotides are TGTGCCAGCAGCTTCCTGACAGGGAATTCCTACGAGCAGTACTTC. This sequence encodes CASSFLTGNSYEQYF.

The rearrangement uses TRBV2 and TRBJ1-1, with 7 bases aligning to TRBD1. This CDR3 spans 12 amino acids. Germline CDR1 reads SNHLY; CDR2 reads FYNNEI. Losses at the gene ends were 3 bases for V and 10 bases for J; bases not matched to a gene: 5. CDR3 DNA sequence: TGTGCCAGCAGTGATCGGGACAGCCTAGCTTTCTTT. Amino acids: CASSDRDSLAFF.

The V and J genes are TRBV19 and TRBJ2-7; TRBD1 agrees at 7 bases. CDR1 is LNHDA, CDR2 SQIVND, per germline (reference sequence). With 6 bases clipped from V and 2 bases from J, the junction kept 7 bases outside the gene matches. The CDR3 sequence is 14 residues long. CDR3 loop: CASRKTGSTYEQYF. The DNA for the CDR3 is TGTGCCAGTAGGAAGACAGGGTCGACCTACGAGCAGTACTTC.

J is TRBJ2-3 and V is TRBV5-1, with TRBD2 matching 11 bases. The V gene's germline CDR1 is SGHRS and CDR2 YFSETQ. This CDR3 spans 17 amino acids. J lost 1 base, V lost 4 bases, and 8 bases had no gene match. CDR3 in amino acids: CASSHGTSGGGTDTQYF. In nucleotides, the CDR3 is TGCGCCAGCAGCCACGGGACTAGCGGAGGGGGCACAGATACGCAGTATTTT.